The clone carrying this T cell receptor (beta chain) was seen a single time. The antigen is not known. V gave up 2 bases and J gave up 9 bases, with 14 bases separating them. This CDR3 has 13 amino acids. Germline loops: CDR1 GTSNPN, CDR2 SVGIG (reference sequence). As processed by the authors: Quality scores were absent from the junction-only immunoSEQ sequences, so filtering differed. TCRdb keeps only in-frame clones here, not all; method: immunoSEQ multiplex PCR. The V and J calls and clone size were taken over from that table, and D and trimming were inferred from the DNA. The sample yields about 1 million clones, around 76% seen once. These data originate in a study of shared clonotypes between healthy human individuals. Study-wide results and caveats: Across subsets, estimated richness was generally greater for naive than for memory populations. It was the few donors that limited the genetic and exposure-history diversity represented.

The chain uses TRBV30 and TRBJ2-1; D gene ambiguous. Specimen: memory CD4+ T cells sorted from blood. The subset: CD45RA-negative fraction. This TCR was recovered from a man between 18 and 29 years old in good health. As DNA, the CDR3 is TGTGCCTGGAGTATTCCCCTTGTCCGTGAGCAGTTCTTC. This encodes CAWSIPLVREQFF.